Listed below are T cell receptor beta chains from one sample, sequenced in a study of regulatory T cells in long-lasting Graves disease. TCRdb re-analysed the multiplex PCR reads in MiXCR, keeping a single row per CDR3 protein. This sample has 700,000 or so distinct CDR3 sequences; about 30% occur once, and the top ten carry 40% to 50%. Sequencing was performed on peripheral blood mononuclear cells (PBMCs), taken when the disease was refractory, from a patient treated with antithyroid drugs. The receptors were gathered from a female donor with Graves disease. Each CDR3 is given with its conserved first and last residue. D genes are given only for firm matches. A row's size may be missing; if present it is once, few, many or a size class.

length: 13
J: TRBJ1-1
V: TRBV9
size: few
D: -
DNA: TGTGCCAGCGGTTCAGGAATGAACACTGAAGCTTTCTTT
CDR3: CASGSGMNTEAFF

length: 12
J: TRBJ2-5
V: TRBV20-1
size: few
D: -
DNA: TGCAGTGCCCTCCGGGACGGGGAGACCCAGTACTTC
CDR3: CSALRDGETQYF

length: 14
J: TRBJ1-4
V: TRBV7-9
size: -
D: -
DNA: TGTGCCAGCAGCTCCCGGGAGCTTGATGAAAAACTGTTTTTT
CDR3: CASSSRELDEKLFF

length: 15
J: TRBJ2-2
V: TRBV5-1
size: few
D: -
DNA: TGCGCCAGCAGCTCGAGCCTACCGAACACCGGGGAGCTGTTTTTT
CDR3: CASSSSLPNTGELFF

length: 15
J: TRBJ2-7
V: TRBV2
size: many
D: -
DNA: TGTGCCAGCAGTGAAGTAGCAGTAGGTTCCTACGAGCAGTACTTC
CDR3: CASSEVAVGSYEQYF

length: 14
J: TRBJ2-3
V: TRBV6-1
size: -
D: -
DNA: TGTGCCAGCAGTGTCGGGGGATTCACAGATACGCAGTATTTT
CDR3: CASSVGGFTDTQYF

length: 16
J: TRBJ2-3
V: TRBV28
size: -
D: TRBD2
DNA: TGTGCCAGCAGTTTTGGGACTAGCGGGAGTATAGATACGCAGTATTTT
CDR3: CASSFGTSGSIDTQYF

length: 14
J: TRBJ2-7
V: TRBV2
size: -
D: TRBD1
DNA: TGTGCCAGCACCTTCCGGGACAGGGTCTACGAGCAGTACTTC
CDR3: CASTFRDRVYEQYF

length: 16
J: TRBJ2-7
V: TRBV10-3
size: -
D: TRBD2
DNA: TGTGCCATCAGTGAGTCGATGATAGCGGGAGGATACGAGCAGTACTTC
CDR3: CAISESMIAGGYEQYF

length: 14
J: TRBJ2-7
V: TRBV12-3/TRBV12-4
size: few
D: TRBD2
DNA: TGTGCCAGCACCTTAGCGGGAGGAAGGTACGAGCAGTACTTC
CDR3: CASTLAGGRYEQYF

length: 14
J: TRBJ2-7
V: TRBV7-9
size: few
D: -
DNA: TGTGCCAGCAGCTTAATGGGAGTCGACTACGAGCAGTACTTC
CDR3: CASSLMGVDYEQYF

length: 14
J: TRBJ2-7
V: TRBV6-1
size: -
D: -
DNA: TGTGCCAGCAGTGATTTGGGACTGAGCTACGAGCAGTACTTC
CDR3: CASSDLGLSYEQYF

length: 15
J: TRBJ1-2
V: TRBV2
size: -
D: TRBD1
DNA: TGTGCCAGCACCGGGAACGGACAGGGGAACTATGGCTACACCTTC
CDR3: CASTGNGQGNYGYTF

length: 15
J: TRBJ2-5
V: TRBV20-1
size: many
D: -
DNA: TGCAGTGCTTCCCAGCCGGGGTGGGGAGGAGAGACCCAGTACTTC
CDR3: CSASQPGWGGETQYF

length: 14
J: TRBJ1-4
V: TRBV5-4
size: few
D: -
DNA: TGTGCCAGCAGCTTATCCGGGGGCAGAGAAAAACTGTTTTTT
CDR3: CASSLSGGREKLFF

length: 14
J: TRBJ1-4
V: TRBV19
size: -
D: -
DNA: TGTGCCAGTAGTTCCATGTCCCGAAATGAAAAACTGTTTTTT
CDR3: CASSSMSRNEKLFF

length: 12
J: TRBJ1-2
V: TRBV9
size: -
D: -
DNA: TGTGCCAGCAGCGTATACAACTATGGCTACACCTTC
CDR3: CASSVYNYGYTF

length: 14
J: TRBJ1-1
V: TRBV6-1
size: -
D: -
DNA: TGTGCCAGCAGCCCCGTCGGGGACGGCACTGAAGCTTTCTTT
CDR3: CASSPVGDGTEAFF

length: 14
J: TRBJ1-2
V: TRBV6-1
size: few
D: -
DNA: TGTGCCACTCAACGGGCCAAGGGCGGCTATGGCTACACCTTC
CDR3: CATQRAKGGYGYTF

length: 17
J: TRBJ2-4
V: TRBV5-1
size: -
D: TRBD1
DNA: TGTGCCAGCAGCCCTCAAGGCACAGGGGGAGCCAAAAACATTCAGTACTTC
CDR3: CASSPQGTGGAKNIQYF

length: 14
J: TRBJ1-1
V: TRBV10-3
size: few
D: -
DNA: TGTGCCATCAGTGACAGGGGATCGGGCACTGAAGCTTTCTTT
CDR3: CAISDRGSGTEAFF

length: 15
J: TRBJ1-2
V: TRBV7-2
size: many
D: -
DNA: TGTGCCAGCAGCTTACAAGGCAGGGTTAACTATGGCTACACCTTC
CDR3: CASSLQGRVNYGYTF